This T cell receptor (beta chain) was captured by sequencing in a study of blood T cell repertoires in COVID-19. The assay was immunoSEQ multiplex PCR, and TCRdb's table has in-frame clones only and misses some. The sample shows about 89,000 clones, around 88% of them seen only once. The source material was peripheral blood. The origin of this receptor is a man between 60 and 70 years old with acute or convalescent COVID-19.

The CDR3 loop is CASRSGSGNEQFF. CDR3 nucleotide sequence: TGCGCCAGCCGGAGCGGAAGTGGCAATGAGCAGTTCTTC. This chain links TRBV10-2 with TRBJ2-1; possible D gene TRBD2, 5 bases. Germline V CDR1 and CDR2: WSHSY, SAAADI. CDR3 size: 13 residues. The V and J ends lost 8 bases and 6 bases respectively, with 14 bases between them.